Below are 31 T cell receptor beta chains sequenced from a single sample in a study of blood T cell repertoires in COVID-19. Generated by immunoSEQ multiplex PCR, the TCRdb table keeps only in-frame clones and is missing some. The repertoire holds about 120,000 clones, with 87% as singletons. Material: peripheral blood. The receptors originated from a human donor in a cohort sampled during active COVID-19.

The rearrangement links TRBV4-2 to TRBJ2-7; no reliable D call. Between the trimmed V and J ends, which lost 4 bases and 4 bases, there was a span of 17 bases. Germline assignment: CDR1 LGHNA and CDR2 YNFKEQ. The CDR3 is 15 residues long. CDR3: CASSREIAVPYEQYF. The DNA of the CDR3 is TGTGCCAGCAGCCGAGAAATCGCAGTCCCGTACGAGCAGTACTTC.

This sequence joins TRBV11-3 and TRBJ2-7; 7 nucleotides line up with TRBD2. CDR3 length equals 17 residues. V gave up 0 bases and J gave up 1 base; unmatched junction bases: 9. CDR1 and CDR2 from the germline V gene are SGHNT and YENEEA. CDR3 region: CASSLDLGTSDSYEQYF. CDR3 nucleotide sequence: TGTGCCAGCAGCTTAGATCTTGGCACTAGCGATTCCTACGAGCAGTACTTC.

The gene calls are TRBV19 and TRBJ1-2; 7 nucleotides agree with TRBD1. There are 13 residues in the CDR3. Germline V gives CDR1 LNHDA, CDR2 SQIVND (reference sequence). V lost 6 bases, J lost 8 bases, and 9 bases stayed unmatched. CDR3 bases: TGTGCCAGTAGACCAATTACAGGGGACGGCTACACCTTC. This gives the protein CASRPITGDGYTF.

The chain links TRBV11-3 to TRBJ2-2; 7 bases map to TRBD2. The CDR3 contains 15 residues. From germline, CDR1 is SGHNT and CDR2 YENEEA. The J segment lost 6 bases and the V segment lost 5 bases, leaving 9 bases of the junction unmatched. The CDR3 protein is CASSRGGSRAGELFF. CDR3 nucleotide sequence: TGTGCCAGCAGCCGGGGCGGGAGTCGCGCCGGGGAGCTGTTTTTT.

The CDR3 sequence: CASSPGTSGETYEQYF. CDR3 nucleotide sequence: TGTGCCAGCAGTCCCGGGACTAGCGGAGAAACCTACGAGCAGTACTTC. The rearrangement joins TRBV6-4 to TRBJ2-7; 11 nucleotides line up with TRBD2. J lost 2 bases, V lost 5 bases, and 8 bases had no gene match. Germline loops: CDR1 MRHNA, CDR2 SNTAGT. The CDR3 sequence is 16 residues long.

A word on this clone: A read error may produce the germline difference seen at one junction end. V usage is TRBV7-2 and J usage is TRBJ2-3; 7 bases are shared with TRBD2. The CDR3 contains 14 residues. Germline loops: CDR1 SGHTA, CDR2 FQGNSA. The CDR3 spells CASSPRGVQKNVPF. Here the CDR3 DNA reads TGTGCCAGCAGCCCCCGGGGGGTACAGAAGAATGTCCCCTTT.

The chain is built from TRBV28 and TRBJ2-2; D gene uncertain. Trimming took off 9 bases at V and 6 bases at J, with 11 bases between the two ends. This CDR3 contains 12 residues. The germline gives CDR1 MDHEN, CDR2 SYDVKM. CDR3 in amino acids: CASDSFPGELFF. CDR3 in DNA: TGTGCCAGTGACTCGTTCCCCGGGGAGCTGTTTTTT.

The J gene is TRBJ2-2, the V gene TRBV7-2; D is uncertain. This CDR3 spans 15 amino acids. The V gene's germline CDR1 is SGHTA and CDR2 FQGNSA. Deletions cut 5 bases from V and 3 bases from J, with 13 bases between. CDR3 sequence (DNA): TGTGCCAGCAGCGCTCCGCGACATGACACCGGGGAGCTGTTTTTT. Amino acid sequence: CASSAPRHDTGELFF.

This chain connects TRBV19 to TRBJ1-1; 8 positions agree with TRBD1. CDR1 LNHDA and CDR2 SQIVND come from the germline V gene (reference sequence). The CDR3 totals 14 residues. Trimming removed 4 bases from V and 1 base from J; junction bases left unmatched: 2. CDR3 protein: CASSRDRRNTEAFF. DNA for the CDR3: TGTGCCAGTAGTAGGGACAGGCGGAACACTGAAGCTTTCTTT.

In the case of this clone: One end of the junction varies from germline; a read error may be responsible. The genes are TRBV18 and TRBJ1-1; the match to TRBD1 covers 7 bases. CDR1 KGHSH and CDR2 LQKENI come from the germline V gene. The CDR3 contains 14 residues. In nucleotides, the CDR3 is TGTGCCAGCTCACCACAGTCCACAGGGGATAATCTAGTCTTT. Its translation: CASSPQSTGDNLVF.

V usage is TRBV27 and J usage is TRBJ2-7; TRBD2 aligns across 10 bases. The germline V gene encodes CDR1 MNHEY and CDR2 SMNVEV (reference sequence). The V segment lost 6 bases and the J segment 4 bases; nucleotides outside the gene matches: 18. CDR3 size: 18 residues. The CDR3 sequence: CASSRTGVGASGRYEQYF. The CDR3 coding sequence is TGTGCCAGCAGCCGGACCGGGGTGGGGGCTAGCGGGAGATACGAGCAGTACTTC.

V gene TRBV11-3 combines with J gene TRBJ2-1; 10 bases match TRBD2. The length of the CDR3 is 15 residues. Losses at the gene ends were 5 bases for V and 4 bases for J; bases not matched to a gene: 5. Germline V lookup: CDR1 SGHNT, CDR2 YENEEA. For the CDR3, the DNA is TGTGCCAGCAGCCCTGGGGGACTAGCGTACAATGAGCAGTTCTTC. This encodes CASSPGGLAYNEQFF.

CDR3 nucleotides: TGTGCCACCTCGAACAGGAATACGAACACCGGGGAGCTGTTTTTT. Translated, it gives CATSNRNTNTGELFF. The V call is TRBV19, the J call TRBJ2-2, with D possibly being TRBD1 (5 bases). The V gene lost 10 bases and the J gene lost 0 bases, with 15 bases spanning the gap. This CDR3 is 15 amino acids long. Germline V gene data show CDR1 as LNHDA and CDR2 as SQIVND (reference sequence).

V is TRBV9 and J is TRBJ2-7, with 10 nucleotides matching TRBD2. The CDR3 is 12 residues long. Per germline, CDR1 SGDLS and CDR2 YYNGEE. Losses at the gene ends were 3 bases for V and 12 bases for J; bases not matched to a gene: 6. This chain's CDR3 is CASSALSGRLYF. CDR3 nucleotides: TGTGCCAGCAGCGCACTTAGCGGGAGGCTGTACTTC. Based on the CDR3 plus reference TRBV9 and TRBJ2-7, the full variable domain is DSGVTQTPKHLITATGQRVTLRCSPRSGDLSVYWYQQSLDQGLQFLIQYYNGEERAKGNILERFSAQQFPDLHSELNLSSLELGDSALYFCASSALSGRLYFGPGTRLTVT.

The chain is built from TRBV5-5 and TRBJ2-1; 8 bases match TRBD1. The germline V gene has CDR1 SGHKS and CDR2 YYEKEE (reference sequence). The CDR3 has 15 amino acids. Trimming at V came to 0 bases and at J to 10 bases, leaving 9 bases not matched to a gene. This CDR3 reads CASSLVAAGGGEQFF. The CDR3 region has the DNA TGTGCCAGCAGCTTGGTAGCGGCAGGGGGCGGCGAGCAGTTCTTC.

This clone appeared once. This sequence joins TRBV11-3 and TRBJ1-1; D unresolved. CDR1 and CDR2 from the germline V gene are SGHNT and YENEEA. V shed 5 bases and J shed 5 bases, with 18 bases lying between them. This CDR3 spans 15 amino acids. The CDR3 nucleotides are TGTGCCAGCAGCGGAACCCCTGGAGGTAAAACTGAAGCTTTCTTT. Protein: CASSGTPGGKTEAFF.

The chain recombines TRBV28 with TRBJ2-1; 10 bases are a match to TRBD2. Trimming removed 10 bases from V and 0 bases from J; junction bases left unmatched: 9. The CDR3 consists of 16 residues. Looked up from germline, CDR1 is MDHEN and CDR2 is SYDVKM. The CDR3 protein is CATFETSGRSYNEQFF. As DNA, the CDR3 is TGTGCCACCTTTGAGACTAGCGGGCGCTCCTACAATGAGCAGTTCTTC.

The J gene is TRBJ1-2, the V gene TRBV24-1, with D possibly matching TRBD1 (5 bases). V lost 1 base and J lost 8, with 10 bases in between. This CDR3 contains 13 residues. Germline CDR1 reads KGHDR; CDR2 reads SFDVKD. CDR3: CATSDFLGAGYTF. CDR3 DNA: TGTGCCACCAGTGATTTCTTAGGGGCGGGCTACACCTTC.

The V and J genes are TRBV7-2 and TRBJ2-5; 8 bases are a match to TRBD2. The CDR3 length is 14 residues. The germline V gene encodes CDR1 SGHTA and CDR2 FQGNSA. V shed 7 bases and J 1 base; nucleotides not matched to a gene: 5. CDR3 residues: CASTHSGAQETQYF. CDR3 coding DNA: TGTGCCAGCACCCATAGCGGGGCCCAAGAGACCCAGTACTTC.

This clone was counted between two and nine times. This sequence joins TRBV28 and TRBJ1-5; D call uncertain. Germline values: CDR1 MDHEN, CDR2 SYDVKM. With 2 bases removed from V and 3 bases from J, the gap between germline ends came to 14 bases. The CDR3 sequence is 16 residues long. The CDR3 region has the DNA TGTGCCAGCAGTTTACGAGGGCCGCTCAACAATCAGCCCCAGCATTTT. It translates to CASSLRGPLNNQPQHF.

This chain joins TRBV5-4 and TRBJ2-5; the match to TRBD2 covers 10 bases. The CDR3 is 18 residues long. The germline V gene encodes CDR1 SGHNT and CDR2 YYREEE (reference sequence). V lost 0 bases, J lost 4 bases, and 12 bases stayed unmatched. The CDR3 nucleotides read TGTGCCAGCAGCTTGGGGCTAGCGGGAGTCGGGATTGGAGAGACCCAGTACTTC. It encodes CASSLGLAGVGIGETQYF.

This chain connects TRBV12-3 or TRBV12-4 to TRBJ2-1, with 7 bases lining up with TRBD1. This CDR3 comprises 12 residues. V lost 6 bases, J lost 7 bases, and 3 bases stayed unmatched. CDR3 sequence (DNA): TGTGCCAGCAGCCACAGGGGTAATGAGCAGTTCTTC. Translated: CASSHRGNEQFF.

V is TRBV10-2 and J is TRBJ2-4, with 7 positions matching TRBD1. This CDR3 contains 12 residues. CDR1 and CDR2 (germline): WSHSY, SAAADI. Trimming took 7 bases from V and 16 from J; bases not matched to a gene: 13. CDR3 coding DNA: TGCGCCAGCACGCAATCCGGGACAGCCAACTACTTC. This translates into CASTQSGTANYF.

This CDR3 is CAIYTGGPRGEQYF. Here the CDR3 DNA reads TGTGCCATTTACACAGGGGGACCTAGAGGCGAGCAGTACTTC. The chain uses TRBV5-4 and TRBJ2-7; TRBD1 aligns across 8 bases. The CDR3 is 14 residues long. V was clipped by 9 bases and J by 6 bases; unmatched bases: 14. Germline CDR1 and CDR2: SGHNT and YYREEE (reference sequence).

The chain joins TRBV5-1 to TRBJ1-1; TRBD1 is a possible D gene (6 bases). The CDR3 totals 15 residues. Trimming cost V 4 bases and J 3 bases, with 16 bases left between them. Per the germline V gene, CDR1 is SGHRS and CDR2 is YFSETQ. The CDR3 sequence: CASSHKQGGDTEAFF. CDR3 in DNA: TGCGCCAGCAGCCACAAACAGGGAGGGGACACTGAAGCTTTCTTT.

The genes are TRBV5-1 and TRBJ2-3; maybe TRBD2 (5 bases). The CDR3 has 14 residues. V was clipped by 4 bases and J by 2 bases, with 11 bases between them. Germline V gene data show CDR1 as SGHRS and CDR2 as YFSETQ. The CDR3 protein is CASSLERSTDTQYF. The CDR3 DNA sequence: TGCGCCAGCAGCCTTGAGCGGTCCACAGATACGCAGTATTTT.

The chain carries TRBV7-9 and TRBJ1-4, with D unclear. Looked up from germline, CDR1 is SEHNR and CDR2 is FQNEAQ (reference sequence). This CDR3 spans 14 amino acids. V lost 1 base to trimming and J lost 5 bases, with 8 bases between them. The CDR3 coding sequence is TGTGCCAGCAGCTTAGAGTTACTGAATGAAAAACTGTTTTTT. This encodes CASSLELLNEKLFF.

This sequence joins TRBV6-5 and TRBJ2-7; 9 bases map to TRBD1. With 5 bases clipped from V and 3 bases from J, the junction kept 8 bases outside the gene matches. The CDR3 is made up of 15 amino acids. Germline V lookup: CDR1 MNHEY, CDR2 SVGAGI. The CDR3 here is CASSITGTGSYEQYF. In nucleotides, the CDR3 is TGTGCCAGCAGTATTACCGGGACAGGGAGCTACGAGCAGTACTTC.

This chain joins TRBV28 and TRBJ2-2; no firm D call. The CDR3 runs 16 residues. The germline V and J ends were trimmed by 5 bases and 1 base, with 14 bases remaining between them. The germline V gene encodes CDR1 MDHEN and CDR2 SYDVKM. The CDR3 region has the DNA TGTGCCAGCAGTCCTCCCTCCGACATGAACACCGGGGAGCTGTTTTTT. Its translation: CASSPPSDMNTGELFF.

A few counts support this clone. This chain uses TRBV11-2 with TRBJ2-1; tentative D call: TRBD2 (6 bases). This CDR3 contains 16 residues. Germline V gives CDR1 SGHAT, CDR2 FQNNGV. V shed 1 base and J shed 9 bases, with 19 bases lying between them. The CDR3 nucleotides read TGTGCCAGCAGCTTAGGGGCCGGGACTCCGAGGGGTGAGCAGTTCTTC. Residues: CASSLGAGTPRGEQFF. The complete variable domain, with remaining parts taken from reference TRBV11-2 and TRBJ2-1, reads EAGVAQSPRYKIIEKRQSVAFWCNPISGHATLYWYQQILGQGPKLLIQFQNNGVVDDSQLPKDRFSAERLKGVDSTLKIQPAKLEDSAVYLCASSLGAGTPRGEQFFGPGTRLTVL.

This clone was counted a single time. The gene calls are TRBV9 and TRBJ1-1; 10 bases are shared with TRBD1. CDR3 length: 16 residues. Trimming removed 0 bases from V and 1 base from J; junction bases left unmatched: 3. The germline CDR1 and CDR2 sequences are SGDLS and YYNGEE. The CDR3 DNA reads TGTGCCAGCAGCGTAGTCGGGGACAGGGGGAACACTGAAGCTTTCTTT. Translated: CASSVVGDRGNTEAFF.